This entry concerns a single T cell receptor (beta chain). These data belong to a study of blood T cell repertoires in COVID-19. Across the study: The United States, Italy and Spain provided the acute and convalescent COVID-19 samples.

The repertoire was sequenced with immunoSEQ multiplex PCR; TCRdb's copy has only in-frame clones and lacks some. The table includes about 41,000 clones, roughly 85% detected once. The V and J ends lost 0 bases and 0 bases respectively, with 14 bases between them. Germline values: CDR1 SNHLY, CDR2 FYNNEI. This CDR3 has 18 residues. The chain joins TRBV2 to TRBJ1-4; D is possibly TRBD1 (6 bases). The clonotype comes from a man aged 60 to 75 with acute or convalescent COVID-19. The specimen was peripheral blood. The CDR3: CASSEASDSISTNEKLFF. For the CDR3, the DNA is TGTGCCAGCAGTGAAGCGTCGGACAGTATATCAACTAATGAAAAACTGTTTTTT.